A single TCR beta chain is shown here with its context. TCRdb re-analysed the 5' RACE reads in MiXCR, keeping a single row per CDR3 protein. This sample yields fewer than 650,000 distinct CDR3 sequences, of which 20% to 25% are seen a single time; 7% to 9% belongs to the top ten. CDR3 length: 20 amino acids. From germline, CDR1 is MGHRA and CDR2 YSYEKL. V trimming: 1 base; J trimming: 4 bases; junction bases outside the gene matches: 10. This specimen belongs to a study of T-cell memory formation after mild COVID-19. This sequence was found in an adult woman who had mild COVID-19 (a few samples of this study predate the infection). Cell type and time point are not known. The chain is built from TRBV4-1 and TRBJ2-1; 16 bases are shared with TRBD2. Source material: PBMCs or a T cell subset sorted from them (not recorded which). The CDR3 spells CASSQGDRGLAGGPYNEQFF. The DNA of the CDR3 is TGCGCCAGCAGCCAAGGGGATCGGGGACTAGCGGGAGGGCCGTACAATGAGCAGTTCTTC.